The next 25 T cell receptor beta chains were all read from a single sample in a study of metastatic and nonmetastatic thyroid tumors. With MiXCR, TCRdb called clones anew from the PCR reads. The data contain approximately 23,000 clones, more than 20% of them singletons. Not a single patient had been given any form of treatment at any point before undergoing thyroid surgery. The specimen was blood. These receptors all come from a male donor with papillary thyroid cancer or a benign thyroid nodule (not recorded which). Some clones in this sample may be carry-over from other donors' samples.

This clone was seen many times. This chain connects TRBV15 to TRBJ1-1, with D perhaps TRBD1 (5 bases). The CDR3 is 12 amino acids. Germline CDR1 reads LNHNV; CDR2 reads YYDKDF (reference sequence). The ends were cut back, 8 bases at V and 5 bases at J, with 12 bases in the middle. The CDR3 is CATSRGLTEAFF. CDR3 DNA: TGTGCCACCTCGAGGGGATTGACTGAAGCTTTCTTT. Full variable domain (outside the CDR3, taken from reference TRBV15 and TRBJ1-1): DAMVIQNPRYQVTQFGKPVTLSCSQTLNHNVMYWYQQKSSQAPKLLFHYYDKDFNNEADTPDNFQSRRPNTSFCFLDIRSPGLGDTAMYLCATSRGLTEAFFGQGTRLTVV.

Written as DNA, the CDR3 is TGTGCCAGCAGCGCGGTAGCGGTAGGGCCGATGGAGACCCAGTACTTC. Encoded protein: CASSAVAVGPMETQYF. The chain carries TRBV9 and TRBJ2-5; D may be TRBD2 (6 bases). The germline V and J ends were trimmed by 3 bases and 5 bases, with 20 bases remaining between them. The CDR3 sequence is 16 residues long. CDR1 and CDR2 (germline): SGDLS, YYNGEE.

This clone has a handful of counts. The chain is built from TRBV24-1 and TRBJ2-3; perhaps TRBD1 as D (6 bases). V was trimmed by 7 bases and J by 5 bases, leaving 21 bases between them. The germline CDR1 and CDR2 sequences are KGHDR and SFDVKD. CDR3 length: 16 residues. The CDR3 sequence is CATSETIGTRLDTQYF. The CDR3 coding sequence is TGTGCCACCAGCGAGACGATCGGGACACGCTTAGATACGCAGTATTTT.

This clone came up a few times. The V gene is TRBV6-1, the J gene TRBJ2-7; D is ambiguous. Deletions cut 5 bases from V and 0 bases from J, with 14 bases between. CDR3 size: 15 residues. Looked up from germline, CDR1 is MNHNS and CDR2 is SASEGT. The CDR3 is CASSLNSAYSYEQYF. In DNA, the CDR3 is TGTGCCAGCAGTCTTAACAGTGCTTACTCCTACGAGCAGTACTTC.

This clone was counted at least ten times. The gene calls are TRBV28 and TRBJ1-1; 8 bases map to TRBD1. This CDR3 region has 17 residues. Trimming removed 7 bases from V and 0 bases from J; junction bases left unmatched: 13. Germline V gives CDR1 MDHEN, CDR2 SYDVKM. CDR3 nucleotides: TGTGCCAGCAAAAACGGACAGGGAAAAACTTTGAACACTGAAGCTTTCTTT. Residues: CASKNGQGKTLNTEAFF.

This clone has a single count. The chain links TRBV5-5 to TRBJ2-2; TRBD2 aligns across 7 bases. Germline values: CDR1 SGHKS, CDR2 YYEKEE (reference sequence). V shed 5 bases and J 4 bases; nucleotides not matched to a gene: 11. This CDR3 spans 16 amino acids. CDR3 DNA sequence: TGTGCCAGCAGACTGAAGTTACTAGCGATCACCGGGGAGCTGTTTTTT. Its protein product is CASRLKLLAITGELFF. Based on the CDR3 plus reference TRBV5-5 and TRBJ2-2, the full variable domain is DAGVTQSPTHLIKTRGQQVTLRCSPISGHKSVSWYQQVLGQGPQFIFQYYEKEERGRGNFPDRFSARQFPNYSSELNVNALLLGDSALYLCASRLKLLAITGELFFGEGSRLTVL.

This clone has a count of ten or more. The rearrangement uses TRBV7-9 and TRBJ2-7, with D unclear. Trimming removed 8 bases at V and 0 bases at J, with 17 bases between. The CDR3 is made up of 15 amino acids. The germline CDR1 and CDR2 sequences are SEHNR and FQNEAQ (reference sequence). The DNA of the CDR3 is TGTGCCAGCGGCTATGGACCGTCAGGCTCCTACGAGCAGTACTTC. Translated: CASGYGPSGSYEQYF. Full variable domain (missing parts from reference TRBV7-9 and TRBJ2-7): DTGVSQNPRHKITKRGQNVTFRCDPISEHNRLYWYRQTLGQGPEFLTYFQNEAQLEKSRLLSDRFSAERPKGSFSTLEIQRTEQGDSAMYLCASGYGPSGSYEQYFGPGTRLTVT.

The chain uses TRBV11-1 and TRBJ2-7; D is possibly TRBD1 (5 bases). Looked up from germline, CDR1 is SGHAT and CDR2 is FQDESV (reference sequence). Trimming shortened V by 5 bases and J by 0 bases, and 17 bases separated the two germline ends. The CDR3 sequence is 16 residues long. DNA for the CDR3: TGTGCCAGCAGCCAAAGCACGATGGGGCTCTCCTACGAGCAGTACTTC. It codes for CASSQSTMGLSYEQYF.

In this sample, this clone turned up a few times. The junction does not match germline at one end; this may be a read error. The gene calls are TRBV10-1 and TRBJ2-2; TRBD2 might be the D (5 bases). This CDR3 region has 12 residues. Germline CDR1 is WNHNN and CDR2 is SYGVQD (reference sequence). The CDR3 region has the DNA TGCGCCAGCAGGTACTTCACCGGGGAGCTGTTTTTC. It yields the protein CASRYFTGELFF.

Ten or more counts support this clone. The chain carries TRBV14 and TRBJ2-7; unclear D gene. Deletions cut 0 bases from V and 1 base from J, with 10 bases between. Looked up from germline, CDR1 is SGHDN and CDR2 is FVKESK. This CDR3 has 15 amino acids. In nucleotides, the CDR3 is TGTGCCAGCAGCCAAGATTTGGTCCTATCCTACGAGCAGTACTTC. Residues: CASSQDLVLSYEQYF.

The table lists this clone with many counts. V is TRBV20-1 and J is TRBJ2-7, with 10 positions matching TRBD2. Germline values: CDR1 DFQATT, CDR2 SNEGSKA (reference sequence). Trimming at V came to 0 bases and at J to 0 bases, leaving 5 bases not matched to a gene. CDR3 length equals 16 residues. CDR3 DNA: TGCAGTGCTAGAGAAGCTAGCGGGAGTCCCTCCTACGAGCAGTACTTC. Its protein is CSAREASGSPSYEQYF.

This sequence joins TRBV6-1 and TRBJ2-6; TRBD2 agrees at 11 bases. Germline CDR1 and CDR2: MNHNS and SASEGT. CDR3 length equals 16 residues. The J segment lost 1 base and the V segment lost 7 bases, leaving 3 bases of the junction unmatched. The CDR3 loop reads CASTGLAGSGANVLTF. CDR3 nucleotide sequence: TGTGCCAGCACTGGACTAGCGGGTTCTGGGGCCAACGTCCTGACTTTC.

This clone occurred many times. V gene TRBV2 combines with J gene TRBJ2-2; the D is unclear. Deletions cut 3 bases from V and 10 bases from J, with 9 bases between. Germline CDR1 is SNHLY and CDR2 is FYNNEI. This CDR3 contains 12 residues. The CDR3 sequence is CASSEELPELFF. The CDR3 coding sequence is TGTGCCAGCAGTGAGGAGTTACCGGAGCTGTTTTTT. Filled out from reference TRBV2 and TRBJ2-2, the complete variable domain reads EPEVTQTPSHQVTQMGQEVILRCVPISNHLYFYWYRQILGQKVEFLVSFYNNEISEKSEIFDDQFSVERPDGSNFTLKIRSTKLEDSAMYFCASSEELPELFFGEGSRLTVL.

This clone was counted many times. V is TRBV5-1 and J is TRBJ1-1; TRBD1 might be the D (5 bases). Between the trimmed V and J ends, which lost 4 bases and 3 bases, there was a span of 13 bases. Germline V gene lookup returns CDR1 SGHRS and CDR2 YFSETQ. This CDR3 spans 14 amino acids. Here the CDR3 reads CASSPQPGDTEAFF. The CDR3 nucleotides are TGCGCCAGCAGCCCCCAACCGGGGGACACTGAAGCTTTCTTT.

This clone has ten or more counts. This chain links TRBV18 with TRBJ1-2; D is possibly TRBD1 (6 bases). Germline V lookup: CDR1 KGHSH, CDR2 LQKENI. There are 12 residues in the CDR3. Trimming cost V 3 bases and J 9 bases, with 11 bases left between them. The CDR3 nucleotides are TGTGCCAGCTCACCTCAGGACAGTCGCTACACCTTC. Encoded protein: CASSPQDSRYTF.

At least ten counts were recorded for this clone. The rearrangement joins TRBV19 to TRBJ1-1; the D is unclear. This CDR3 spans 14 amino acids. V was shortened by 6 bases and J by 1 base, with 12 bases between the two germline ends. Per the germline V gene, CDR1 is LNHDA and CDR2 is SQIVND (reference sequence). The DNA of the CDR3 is TGTGCCAGTAGAGGTTGGCATTGGAACACTGAAGCTTTCTTT. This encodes CASRGWHWNTEAFF.

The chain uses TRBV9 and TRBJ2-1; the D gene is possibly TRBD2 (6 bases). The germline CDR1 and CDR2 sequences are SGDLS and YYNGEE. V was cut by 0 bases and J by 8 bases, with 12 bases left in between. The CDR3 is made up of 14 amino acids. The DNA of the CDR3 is TGTGCCAGCAGCGTAGGGGGGGTGCGCGATGAGCAGTTCTTC. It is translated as CASSVGGVRDEQFF. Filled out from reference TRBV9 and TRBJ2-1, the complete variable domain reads DSGVTQTPKHLITATGQRVTLRCSPRSGDLSVYWYQQSLDQGLQFLIQYYNGEERAKGNILERFSAQQFPDLHSELNLSSLELGDSALYFCASSVGGVRDEQFFGPGTRLTVL.

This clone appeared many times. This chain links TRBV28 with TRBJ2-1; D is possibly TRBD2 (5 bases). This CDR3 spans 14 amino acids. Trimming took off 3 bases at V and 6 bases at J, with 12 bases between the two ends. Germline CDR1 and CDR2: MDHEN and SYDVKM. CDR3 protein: CASSFSGFGNEQFF. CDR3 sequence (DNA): TGTGCCAGCAGTTTCTCGGGGTTTGGCAATGAGCAGTTCTTC. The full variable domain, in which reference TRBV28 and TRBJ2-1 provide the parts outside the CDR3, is DVKVTQSSRYLVKRTGEKVFLECVQDMDHENMFWYRQDPGLGLRLIYFSYDVKMKEKGDIPEGYSVSREKKERFSLILESASTNQTSMYLCASSFSGFGNEQFFGPGTRLTVL.

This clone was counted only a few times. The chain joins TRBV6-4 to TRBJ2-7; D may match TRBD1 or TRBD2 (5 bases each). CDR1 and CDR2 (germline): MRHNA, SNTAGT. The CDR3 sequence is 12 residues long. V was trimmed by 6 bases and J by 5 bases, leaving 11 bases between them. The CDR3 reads CASSQGTHEQYF. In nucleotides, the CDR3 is TGTGCCAGCAGCCAAGGGACCCACGAGCAGTACTTC.

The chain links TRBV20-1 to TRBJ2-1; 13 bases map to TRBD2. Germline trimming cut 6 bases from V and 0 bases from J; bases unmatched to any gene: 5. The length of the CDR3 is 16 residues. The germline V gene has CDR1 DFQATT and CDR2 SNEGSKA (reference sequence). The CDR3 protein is CSASTSGRSSYNEQFF. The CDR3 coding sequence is TGCAGTGCATCGACTAGCGGGAGGAGCTCCTACAATGAGCAGTTCTTC.

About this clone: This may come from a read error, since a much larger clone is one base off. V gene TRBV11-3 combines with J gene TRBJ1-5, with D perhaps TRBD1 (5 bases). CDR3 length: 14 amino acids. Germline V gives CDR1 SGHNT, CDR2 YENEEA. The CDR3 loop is CAISSGAGPMPQHF. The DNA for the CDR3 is TGTGCCATCAGCTCCGGAGCAGGGCCCATGCCCCAGCATTTT. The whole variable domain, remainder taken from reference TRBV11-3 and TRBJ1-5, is EAGVVQSPRYKIIEKKQPVAFWCNPISGHNTLYWYLQNLGQGPELLIRYENEEAVDDSQLPKDRFSAERLKGVDSTLKIQPAELGDSAVYLCAISSGAGPMPQHFGDGTRLSIL.

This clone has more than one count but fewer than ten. CDR3 sequence reads: CASIITSGNEQFF. The CDR3 nucleotides are TGTGCCAGCATTATAACTAGCGGCAATGAGCAGTTCTTC. The rearrangement links TRBV12-3 or TRBV12-4 to TRBJ2-1; TRBD2 aligns across 8 bases. Trimming cost V 7 bases and J 6 bases; bases outside gene matches: 5. The CDR3 is made up of 13 amino acids.

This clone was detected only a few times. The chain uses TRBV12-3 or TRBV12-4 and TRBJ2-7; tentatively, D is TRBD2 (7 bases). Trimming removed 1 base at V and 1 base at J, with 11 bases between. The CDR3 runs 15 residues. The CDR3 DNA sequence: TGTGCCAGCAGTTTAGTGCGGGGGCCGTCCTACGAGCAGTACTTC. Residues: CASSLVRGPSYEQYF.

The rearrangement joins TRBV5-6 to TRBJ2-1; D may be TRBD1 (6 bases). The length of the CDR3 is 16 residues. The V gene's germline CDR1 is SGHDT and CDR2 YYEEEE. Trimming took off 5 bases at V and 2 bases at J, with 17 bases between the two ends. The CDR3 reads CASRLGAGGTYNEQFF. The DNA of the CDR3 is TGTGCCAGCAGACTGGGGGCAGGAGGCACCTACAATGAGCAGTTCTTC. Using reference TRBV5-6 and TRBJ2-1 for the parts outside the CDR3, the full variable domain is DAGVTQSPTHLIKTRGQQVTLRCSPKSGHDTVSWYQQALGQGPQFIFQYYEEEERQRGNFPDRFSGHQFPNYSSELNVNALLLGDSALYLCASRLGAGGTYNEQFFGPGTRLTVL.

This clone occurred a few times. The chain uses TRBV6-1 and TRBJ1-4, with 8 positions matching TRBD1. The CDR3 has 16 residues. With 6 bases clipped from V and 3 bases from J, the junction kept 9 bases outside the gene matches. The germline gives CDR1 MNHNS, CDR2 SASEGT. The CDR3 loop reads CASSLGGQGSNEKLFF. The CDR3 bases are TGTGCCAGCAGCTTGGGAGGACAGGGTTCTAATGAAAAACTGTTTTTT.